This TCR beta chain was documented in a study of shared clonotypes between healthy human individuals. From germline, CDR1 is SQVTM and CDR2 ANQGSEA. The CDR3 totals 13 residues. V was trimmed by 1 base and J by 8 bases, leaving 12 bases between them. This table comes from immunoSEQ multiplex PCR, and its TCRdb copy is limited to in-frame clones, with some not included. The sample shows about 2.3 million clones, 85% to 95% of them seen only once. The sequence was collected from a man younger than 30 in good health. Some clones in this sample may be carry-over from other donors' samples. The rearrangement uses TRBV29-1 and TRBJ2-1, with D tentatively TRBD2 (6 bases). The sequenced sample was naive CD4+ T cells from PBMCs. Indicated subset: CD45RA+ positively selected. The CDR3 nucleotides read TGCAGCGTTGAAGTGACTAGGGATTATGAGCAGTTCTTC. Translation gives CSVEVTRDYEQFF.